These 23 T cell receptor beta chains originate from one sample sequenced in a study of shared clonotypes between healthy human individuals. Generated by immunoSEQ multiplex PCR, the TCRdb table keeps only in-frame clones and is missing some. The table records a few million clones, 90% to 95% of them present only once. The specimen sequenced was naive CD4+ T cells from PBMCs. Subset described: CD45RA+ positively selected. Every receptor here comes from a man younger than 35 in good health. Some clones in this sample may be carry-over from other donors' samples.

This clone was seen just once. The chain links TRBV6-1 to TRBJ1-5; D is unclear. CDR3 length: 14 amino acids. Germline assignment: CDR1 MNHNS and CDR2 SASEGT. V was clipped by 7 bases and J by 2 bases, with 12 bases between them. The CDR3 is CASIQRVGNQPQHF. The CDR3 nucleotides read TGTGCCAGCATCCAGAGGGTCGGCAATCAGCCCCAGCATTTT.

The chain combines TRBV18 with TRBJ2-7; possible D gene TRBD1, 6 bases. The germline V gene encodes CDR1 KGHSH and CDR2 LQKENI. V lost 2 bases and J lost 1, with 15 bases in between. This CDR3 is 16 amino acids long. As DNA, the CDR3 is TGTGCCAGCTCACCAATAATACAGGGATCATCCTACGAGCAGTACTTC. It codes for CASSPIIQGSSYEQYF.

The chain has TRBV25-1 and TRBJ2-7; 9 bases are shared with TRBD1. V was clipped by 6 bases and J by 7 bases; unmatched bases: 10. This CDR3 contains 14 residues. In germline, CDR1 is MGHDK, CDR2 SYGVNS. The CDR3 DNA is TGTGCCAGCAGGGGCGGGGGACAGGGATGGGAGCAGTACTTC. Amino acid sequence: CASRGGGQGWEQYF.

The rearrangement joins TRBV5-1 to TRBJ2-7; D is possibly TRBD2 (6 bases). This CDR3 is built from 17 residues. Germline CDR1 and CDR2: SGHRS and YFSETQ. V was trimmed by 2 bases and J by 4 bases, leaving 22 bases between them. As DNA, the CDR3 is TGCGCCAGCAGCTTACTAGCTGGAGGCCCTGATACTTACGAGCAGTACTTC. This encodes CASSLLAGGPDTYEQYF. Looking up the rest from reference TRBV5-1 and TRBJ2-7 gives the full variable domain: KAGVTQTPRYLIKTRGQQVTLSCSPISGHRSVSWYQQTPGQGLQFLFEYFSETQRNKGNFPGRFSGRQFSNSRSEMNVSTLELGDSALYLCASSLLAGGPDTYEQYFGPGTRLTVT.

The chain combines TRBV6-5 with TRBJ2-2; D not certain. Germline CDR1 reads MNHEY; CDR2 reads SVGAGI. The CDR3 spans 14 residues. With 6 bases removed from V and 1 base from J, the gap between germline ends came to 9 bases. Written as DNA, the CDR3 is TGTGCCAGCAGACAGATTCAGAACACCGGGGAGCTGTTTTTT. Translated: CASRQIQNTGELFF.

The chain is built from TRBV6-5 and TRBJ1-1; D ambiguous. Deletions cut 0 bases from V and 6 bases from J, with 8 bases between. Per the germline V gene, CDR1 is MNHEY and CDR2 is SVGAGI. CDR3 length: 13 residues. The CDR3 DNA is TGTGCCAGCAGTTACTCCCGGGTCTCTGAAGCTTTCTTT. It is translated as CASSYSRVSEAFF.

In DNA, the CDR3 is TGTGCCAGCAGTGCGGGGGGAGCGGGAGGCCCCCAAGAGACCCAGTACTTC. As protein: CASSAGGAGGPQETQYF. The chain combines TRBV6-1 with TRBJ2-5; 9 nucleotides line up with TRBD2. V lost 4 bases to trimming and J lost 1 base; unmatched junction nucleotides: 10. The CDR3 length is 17 residues. The V gene's germline CDR1 is MNHNS and CDR2 SASEGT.

The chain is built from TRBV5-4 and TRBJ2-5, with D maybe TRBD1 (6 bases). Germline V gene data show CDR1 as SGHNT and CDR2 as YYREEE (reference sequence). Trimming took 4 bases from V and 5 from J, leaving 18 bases between them. This CDR3 is built from 15 residues. The CDR3 sequence: CASSTNLGGRETQYF. The CDR3 nucleotides read TGTGCCAGCAGCACCAACTTAGGGGGTAGGGAGACCCAGTACTTC. The full variable domain, its missing parts supplied by reference TRBV5-4 and TRBJ2-5, is ETGVTQSPTHLIKTRGQQVTLRCSSQSGHNTVSWYQQALGQGPQFIFQYYREEENGRGNFPPRFSGLQFPNYSSELNVNALELDDSALYLCASSTNLGGRETQYFGPGTRLLVL.

The chain recombines TRBV7-8 with TRBJ2-1, with 13 bases fitting TRBD2. Per germline, CDR1 SGHVS and CDR2 FQNEAQ. Unmatched junction bases numbered 7, after V lost 2 bases and J lost 6 bases. CDR3 length: 17 residues. For the CDR3, the DNA is TGTGCCAGCAGCTTACGGACTAGCGGGAGATCGTCCAATGAGCAGTTCTTC. Its protein product is CASSLRTSGRSSNEQFF.

This rearrangement joins TRBV6-1 to TRBJ1-2; 7 bases fit TRBD1. This CDR3 has 14 residues. The ends lost 7 bases at V and 5 bases at J; junction bases unmatched: 10. Per the germline V gene, CDR1 is MNHNS and CDR2 is SASEGT. The CDR3 nucleotides read TGTGCCAGCACAGACAGGGTTTTTTTGTATGGCTACACCTTC. Translating it yields CASTDRVFLYGYTF.

This chain links TRBV5-8 with TRBJ2-5; 9 positions agree with TRBD2. Per the germline V gene, CDR1 is SGHTS and CDR2 is YDEGEE. The CDR3 runs to 16 residues. V gave up 4 bases and J gave up 4 bases; unmatched junction bases: 11. CDR3 sequence: CASSRRASGIGETQYF. CDR3 bases: TGTGCCAGCAGCCGAAGAGCTAGCGGGATAGGAGAGACCCAGTACTTC. Full variable domain (rest looked up from reference TRBV5-8 and TRBJ2-5): EAGVTQSPTHLIKTRGQQATLRCSPISGHTSVYWYQQALGLGLQFLLWYDEGEERNRGNFPPRFSGRQFPNYSSELNVNALELEDSALYLCASSRRASGIGETQYFGPGTRLLVL.

The chain combines TRBV5-1 with TRBJ2-5; tentatively, D is TRBD1 or TRBD2 (6 bases each). The V and J ends lost 7 bases and 5 bases respectively, with 21 bases between them. Germline values: CDR1 SGHRS, CDR2 YFSETQ. The CDR3 spans 15 residues. The CDR3 region is CASRETGTSTETQYF. As DNA, the CDR3 is TGCGCCAGCCGGGAGACCGGGACATCTACCGAGACCCAGTACTTC. Looking up the rest from reference TRBV5-1 and TRBJ2-5 gives the full variable domain: KAGVTQTPRYLIKTRGQQVTLSCSPISGHRSVSWYQQTPGQGLQFLFEYFSETQRNKGNFPGRFSGRQFSNSRSEMNVSTLELGDSALYLCASRETGTSTETQYFGPGTRLLVL.

The chain is built from TRBV5-1 and TRBJ1-1, with 10 bases fitting TRBD1. Trimming removed 6 bases from V and 1 base from J; junction bases left unmatched: 9. In germline, CDR1 is SGHRS, CDR2 YFSETQ. The CDR3 is 16 residues long. The CDR3 nucleotides read TGCGCCAGCAAATTCACCGGGACAGGGGAGAACACTGAAGCTTTCTTT. Translating it yields CASKFTGTGENTEAFF.

The chain recombines TRBV5-1 with TRBJ2-5, with 9 nucleotides matching TRBD2. This CDR3 has 14 amino acids. Per the germline V gene, CDR1 is SGHRS and CDR2 is YFSETQ. Losses at the gene ends were 6 bases for V and 5 bases for J; bases not matched to a gene: 8. The CDR3 DNA is TGCGCCAGCAACCCAGCGGGAGGAGCGGAGACCCAGTACTTC. As protein: CASNPAGGAETQYF.

V and J are TRBV19 and TRBJ2-7, with TRBD2 identical over 8 bases. CDR3 length equals 14 residues. The germline V gene encodes CDR1 LNHDA and CDR2 SQIVND (reference sequence). V was clipped by 7 bases and J by 3 bases; unmatched bases: 8. This CDR3 is CASTQASGSYEQYF. The CDR3 bases are TGTGCCAGTACTCAGGCGAGCGGGAGCTACGAGCAGTACTTC.

The chain employs TRBV29-1 and TRBJ2-1, with D unresolved. The germline V and J ends were trimmed by 4 bases and 3 bases, with 7 bases remaining between them. The CDR3 is 12 residues long. The germline V gene has CDR1 SQVTM and CDR2 ANQGSEA. CDR3 sequence (DNA): TGCAGCGTTGCAGCGCTCTACAATGAGCAGTTCTTC. It yields the protein CSVAALYNEQFF.

This clone came up once. Other DNA sequences in the sample encode the same CDR3. V and J are TRBV11-2 and TRBJ2-7; 7 bases map to TRBD2. The CDR3 covers 16 residues. With 0 bases clipped from V and 7 bases from J, the junction kept 12 bases outside the gene matches. Germline CDR1 SGHAT, CDR2 FQNNGV. Here the CDR3 reads CASSLDRLAGGWEQYF. For the CDR3, the DNA is TGTGCCAGCAGCTTAGATCGACTAGCAGGAGGTTGGGAGCAGTACTTC.

In DNA form, the CDR3 reads TGTGCCAGCACCCGCCAGGGGACTGGGGACACTGAAGCTTTCTTT. It is translated as CASTRQGTGDTEAFF. This chain connects TRBV28 to TRBJ1-1; possibly TRBD1 for D (6 bases). With 7 bases removed from V and 3 bases from J, the gap between germline ends came to 18 bases. This CDR3 has 15 residues. Germline-derived CDR1 and CDR2 are MDHEN and SYDVKM.

Points on this clone: Other DNA sequences in the sample encode the same CDR3. This chain uses TRBV30 with TRBJ2-7; D is undetermined. V lost 0 bases and J lost 3, with 3 bases in between. The CDR3 sequence is 11 residues long. Germline CDR1 reads GTSNPN; CDR2 reads SVGIG (reference sequence). The CDR3 DNA reads TGTGCCTGGAGTGTTCTCTACGAGCAGTACTTC. Its translation is CAWSVLYEQYF.

The chain carries TRBV4-3 and TRBJ2-1; 7 nucleotides agree with TRBD1. After removal of 4 bases from V and 7 bases from J, the junction contained 13 bases not matched to a gene. The CDR3 is 16 residues long. Germline CDR1 reads LGHNA; CDR2 reads YSLEER. The CDR3 sequence: CASSPISRDRGNEQFF. The CDR3 DNA follows: TGCGCCAGCAGCCCCATCAGCCGGGACAGAGGGAATGAGCAGTTCTTC.

This chain connects TRBV28 to TRBJ2-2, with D unresolved. The germline V gene encodes CDR1 MDHEN and CDR2 SYDVKM. CDR3 length: 14 amino acids. Trimming shortened V by 3 bases and J by 6 bases, and 11 bases separated the two germline ends. CDR3 region: CASSFLNNPGELFF. In nucleotides, the CDR3 is TGTGCCAGCAGTTTTCTAAACAACCCCGGGGAGCTGTTTTTT.

This chain links TRBV5-6 with TRBJ2-1; tentatively, D is TRBD1 (6 bases). Germline V CDR1 and CDR2: SGHDT, YYEEEE. Trimming took off 4 bases at V and 1 base at J, with 6 bases between the two ends. The CDR3 is made up of 13 amino acids. CDR3 region: CASSQGSYNEQFF. The CDR3 nucleotides are TGTGCCAGCAGCCAGGGGTCCTACAATGAGCAGTTCTTC.

J is TRBJ1-2 and V is TRBV5-1, with TRBD1 identical over 9 bases. CDR3 length: 13 residues. With V trimmed by 4 bases and J by 6 bases, 4 bases remained unmatched. Germline CDR1 reads SGHRS; CDR2 reads YFSETQ. Here the CDR3 DNA reads TGCGCCAGCAGCGACGGACAGGGGAATGGCTACACCTTC. Protein sequence: CASSDGQGNGYTF.